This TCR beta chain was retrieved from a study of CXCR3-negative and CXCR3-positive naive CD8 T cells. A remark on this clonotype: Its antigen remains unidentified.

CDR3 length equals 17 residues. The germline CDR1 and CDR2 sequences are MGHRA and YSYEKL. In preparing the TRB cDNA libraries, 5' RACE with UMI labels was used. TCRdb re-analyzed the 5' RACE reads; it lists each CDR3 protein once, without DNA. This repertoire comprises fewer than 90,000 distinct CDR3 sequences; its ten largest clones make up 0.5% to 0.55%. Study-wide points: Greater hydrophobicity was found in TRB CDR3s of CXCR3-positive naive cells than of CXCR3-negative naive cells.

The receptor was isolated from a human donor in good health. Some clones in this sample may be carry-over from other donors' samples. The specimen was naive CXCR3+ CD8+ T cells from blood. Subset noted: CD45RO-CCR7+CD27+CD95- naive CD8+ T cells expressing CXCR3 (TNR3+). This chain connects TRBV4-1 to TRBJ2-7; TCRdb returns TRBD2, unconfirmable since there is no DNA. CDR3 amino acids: CASSQDSLRGALEEQYF.